These T cell receptor beta chains were read from a single sample in a study of blood T cells in healthy people across ages. In TCRdb, the 5' RACE reads were re-called with MiXCR into one record per CDR3 protein. Of 550,000 to 750,000 distinct CDR3 sequences listed, roughly 21% were seen once; the top ten hold 3% to 4.5%. The source material was blood. The receptors originated from a man between 65 and 80 years old in good health. CDR3s include the opening cysteine and the closing phenylalanine or tryptophan. The D gene is left open where the match is weak. Some rows mark clone size as missing; the rest say once, few, many or name a class of expanded clone.

v_gene: TRBV6-5; j_gene: TRBJ2-1; d_gene: TRBD2; abundance: few; CDR3nt: TGTGCCAGCAGTTACTCGGGGGGGATTGAGCAGTTCTTC; CDR3aa: CASSYSGGIEQFF
v_gene: TRBV2; j_gene: TRBJ2-3; d_gene: -; abundance: -; CDR3nt: TGTGCCAGCAGTGAACGGGGGGCGAGGACAGATACGCAGTATTTT; CDR3aa: CASSERGARTDTQYF
v_gene: TRBV6-2/TRBV6-3; j_gene: TRBJ1-5; d_gene: TRBD1; abundance: few; CDR3nt: TGTGCCAGCAGTCAACAACAGGGGAAGGGAAGCAATCAGCCCCAGCATTTT; CDR3aa: CASSQQQGKGSNQPQHF
v_gene: TRBV6-2/TRBV6-3; j_gene: TRBJ2-7; d_gene: -; abundance: once; CDR3nt: TGTGCCAGCAGCAGATACGGGACTGGGTTCCCAGCGGACTCCTACGAGCAGTACTTC; CDR3aa: CASSRYGTGFPADSYEQYF
v_gene: TRBV9; j_gene: TRBJ2-2; d_gene: TRBD2; abundance: many; CDR3nt: TGTGCCAGCAGCCTCTTTCGACTAGCGGGGGAAACCGGGGAGCTGTTTTTT; CDR3aa: CASSLFRLAGETGELFF
v_gene: TRBV6-1; j_gene: TRBJ2-1; d_gene: TRBD1; abundance: many; CDR3nt: TGTGCCAGCAGTGAAAGTGGGACAGGGTTCAATGAGCAGTTCTTC; CDR3aa: CASSESGTGFNEQFF
v_gene: TRBV12-3/TRBV12-4; j_gene: TRBJ2-2; d_gene: -; abundance: few; CDR3nt: TGTGCCAGCAGTAATACACCGAACACCGGGGAGCTGTTTTTT; CDR3aa: CASSNTPNTGELFF
v_gene: TRBV20-1; j_gene: TRBJ1-2; d_gene: TRBD1; abundance: -; CDR3nt: TGCAGTGCAGTACAGGGGGCTCAGGGCTATGGCTACACCTTC; CDR3aa: CSAVQGAQGYGYTF
v_gene: TRBV2; j_gene: TRBJ2-3; d_gene: TRBD1; abundance: -; CDR3nt: TGTGCCAGCAGCGGACAGGGAAAGGCAACAGATACGCAGTATTTT; CDR3aa: CASSGQGKATDTQYF
v_gene: TRBV20-1; j_gene: TRBJ2-7; d_gene: -; abundance: -; CDR3nt: TGCAGTGCTAGAGATGGGGACACAGTCTACGAGCAGTACTTC; CDR3aa: CSARDGDTVYEQYF
v_gene: TRBV4-2; j_gene: TRBJ2-5; d_gene: -; abundance: -; CDR3nt: TGTGCCAGCAGCCAAGTTGGGGACGAGACCCAGTACTTC; CDR3aa: CASSQVGDETQYF
v_gene: TRBV18; j_gene: TRBJ2-7; d_gene: TRBD2; abundance: few; CDR3nt: TGTGCCAGCTCACCTGGGCGGGAGGGCTACGAGCAGTACTTC; CDR3aa: CASSPGREGYEQYF
v_gene: TRBV7-9; j_gene: TRBJ1-6; d_gene: -; abundance: -; CDR3nt: TGTGCCAGCAGCCAGGGAAGGACTCTACATTCACCCCTCCACTTT; CDR3aa: CASSQGRTLHSPLHF
v_gene: TRBV4-3; j_gene: TRBJ1-4; d_gene: -; abundance: many; CDR3nt: TGCGCCAGCAGCGAAACGGGACGGACTAATGAAAAACTGTTTTTT; CDR3aa: CASSETGRTNEKLFF
v_gene: TRBV28; j_gene: TRBJ1-1; d_gene: -; abundance: few; CDR3nt: TGTGCCAGCAGGGTCCGGGGTCGAGGCACTGAAGCTTTCTTT; CDR3aa: CASRVRGRGTEAFF
v_gene: TRBV5-4; j_gene: TRBJ2-3; d_gene: TRBD1; abundance: -; CDR3nt: TGTGCCAGCAGCGACCGTTTGGGACAGGGGACAGATACGCAGTATTTT; CDR3aa: CASSDRLGQGTDTQYF
v_gene: TRBV6-5; j_gene: TRBJ1-1; d_gene: -; abundance: few; CDR3nt: TGTGCCAGCACCGAAGGGGGGAGCCACACTGAAGCTTTCTTT; CDR3aa: CASTEGGSHTEAFF
v_gene: TRBV24-1; j_gene: TRBJ2-2; d_gene: -; abundance: few; CDR3nt: TGTGCCACCAGTCAGGGTGACAGCGGGGAGCTGTTTTTT; CDR3aa: CATSQGDSGELFF
v_gene: TRBV29-1; j_gene: TRBJ2-7; d_gene: TRBD1; abundance: -; CDR3nt: TGCAGCGTTGAAATTTTAGGGACAGGGGGCGCCGACGAGCAGTACTTC; CDR3aa: CSVEILGTGGADEQYF
v_gene: TRBV7-2; j_gene: TRBJ2-7; d_gene: -; abundance: many; CDR3nt: TGTGCCAGCAGCGCGGGACCGAACTACGAGCAGTACTTC; CDR3aa: CASSAGPNYEQYF
v_gene: TRBV7-3; j_gene: TRBJ2-7; d_gene: TRBD1; abundance: many; CDR3nt: TGTGCCAGCAGCCCTAGAGGACAGGGAGGAACCTACGAGCAGTACTTC; CDR3aa: CASSPRGQGGTYEQYF
v_gene: TRBV20-1; j_gene: TRBJ1-5; d_gene: TRBD1; abundance: few; CDR3nt: TGCAGTGCTCAGACAGGGGCTGGCAATCAGCCCCAGCATTTT; CDR3aa: CSAQTGAGNQPQHF
v_gene: TRBV4-1; j_gene: TRBJ2-2; d_gene: TRBD2; abundance: many; CDR3nt: TGCGCCAGCAGCCATGACCCGGGACTAGCGGGAGGTAGGAGGACCGGGGAGCTGTTTTTT; CDR3aa: CASSHDPGLAGGRRTGELFF
v_gene: TRBV5-1; j_gene: TRBJ2-3; d_gene: -; abundance: -; CDR3nt: TGCGCCAGCAGCTTTGGACACCTAGATACGCAGTATTTT; CDR3aa: CASSFGHLDTQYF
v_gene: TRBV7-9; j_gene: TRBJ1-2; d_gene: -; abundance: -; CDR3nt: TGTGCCAGCTTGGAGCAACGGACAATTTATGGCTACACCTTC; CDR3aa: CASLEQRTIYGYTF
v_gene: TRBV3-1; j_gene: TRBJ2-5; d_gene: -; abundance: many; CDR3nt: TGTGCCAGCAGCCAAGCTAGCGAGGAGACCCAGTACTTC; CDR3aa: CASSQASEETQYF
v_gene: TRBV2; j_gene: TRBJ1-2; d_gene: TRBD1; abundance: -; CDR3nt: TGTGCCAGCAGGGACCGGGACAGAGAAGGGAATGGCTACACCTTC; CDR3aa: CASRDRDREGNGYTF
v_gene: TRBV14; j_gene: TRBJ2-1; d_gene: TRBD2; abundance: -; CDR3nt: TGTGCCAGCAGCCAAGATGGGTCTAGCGGGAGGTCCTACAATGAGCAGTTCTTC; CDR3aa: CASSQDGSSGRSYNEQFF
v_gene: TRBV6-5; j_gene: TRBJ1-2; d_gene: TRBD1; abundance: -; CDR3nt: TGTGCCAGCAGGACAGGGGGCAGATATGGCTACACCTTC; CDR3aa: CASRTGGRYGYTF
v_gene: TRBV20-1; j_gene: TRBJ2-7; d_gene: TRBD1; abundance: few; CDR3nt: TGCAGTGCTAGAGTCAACAGGGGGCGAGACTACGAGCAGTACTTC; CDR3aa: CSARVNRGRDYEQYF
v_gene: TRBV3-1; j_gene: TRBJ2-7; d_gene: -; abundance: -; CDR3nt: TGTGCCAGCAGCTCCCGTATTGGGGAGCAGTACTTC; CDR3aa: CASSSRIGEQYF
v_gene: TRBV3-1; j_gene: TRBJ1-3; d_gene: -; abundance: -; CDR3nt: TGTGCCAGCAGCCAAGACGCGGGAGGAAACACCATATGTTTT; CDR3aa: CASSQDAGGNTICF
v_gene: TRBV7-6; j_gene: TRBJ2-5; d_gene: -; abundance: few; CDR3nt: TGTGCCAGCAGCTTAGGTTTTGAGGGGACCCAGTACTTC; CDR3aa: CASSLGFEGTQYF
v_gene: TRBV19; j_gene: TRBJ1-2; d_gene: TRBD1; abundance: -; CDR3nt: TGTGCCAGTATGGGGGGACAGGGGCGGTATGGCTACACCTTC; CDR3aa: CASMGGQGRYGYTF
v_gene: TRBV25-1; j_gene: TRBJ2-1; d_gene: -; abundance: many; CDR3nt: TGTGCCAGCAGTGATCGCGCCTACAATGAGCAGTTCTTC; CDR3aa: CASSDRAYNEQFF
v_gene: TRBV20-1; j_gene: TRBJ2-7; d_gene: TRBD2; abundance: few; CDR3nt: TGCAGTGCTAGAGTAGCGGGAGCAGGTTACGAGCAGTACTTC; CDR3aa: CSARVAGAGYEQYF
v_gene: TRBV5-5; j_gene: TRBJ1-4; d_gene: -; abundance: -; CDR3nt: TGTGCCAGCAGCTCGACAACTAATGAAAAACTGTTTTTT; CDR3aa: CASSSTTNEKLFF
v_gene: TRBV5-1; j_gene: TRBJ2-7; d_gene: -; abundance: few; CDR3nt: TGCGCCAGCAGCTTGGCAAGGGGCGCGGGTTACGAGCAGTACTTC; CDR3aa: CASSLARGAGYEQYF
v_gene: TRBV28; j_gene: TRBJ2-1; d_gene: -; abundance: many; CDR3nt: TGTGCCAGCAGTTTATCCCTCATTAGTATTCCTGAGCAGTTCTTC; CDR3aa: CASSLSLISIPEQFF
v_gene: TRBV20-1; j_gene: TRBJ1-3; d_gene: -; abundance: -; CDR3nt: TGCAGTGCTAGAGATGGCGGCCCTGGAAACACCATATATTTT; CDR3aa: CSARDGGPGNTIYF
v_gene: TRBV18; j_gene: TRBJ1-5; d_gene: -; abundance: few; CDR3nt: TGTGTCAGCTCACCCTACGGACTCGGGGGAAGCAATCAGCCCCAGCATTTT; CDR3aa: CVSSPYGLGGSNQPQHF
v_gene: TRBV6-2/TRBV6-3; j_gene: TRBJ2-1; d_gene: TRBD1; abundance: -; CDR3nt: TGTGCCAGCAGCCGGGACAGGGAACCTACCTACAATGAGCAGTTCTTC; CDR3aa: CASSRDREPTYNEQFF
v_gene: TRBV12-3/TRBV12-4; j_gene: TRBJ2-3; d_gene: -; abundance: -; CDR3nt: TGTGCCAGCAGTTTAGGGGGGAAGAGTTTTTCGGATACGCAGTATTTT; CDR3aa: CASSLGGKSFSDTQYF
v_gene: TRBV6-5; j_gene: TRBJ2-1; d_gene: TRBD1; abundance: few; CDR3nt: TGTGCCAGCAGTAAGGACAGGGAATACAATGAGCAGTTCTTC; CDR3aa: CASSKDREYNEQFF
v_gene: TRBV20-1; j_gene: TRBJ2-1; d_gene: TRBD2; abundance: -; CDR3nt: TGCAGTGCTAGTCCCCCAGCGGGGGGAGGGAATGAGCAGTTCTTC; CDR3aa: CSASPPAGGGNEQFF
v_gene: TRBV7-3; j_gene: TRBJ1-1; d_gene: TRBD1; abundance: -; CDR3nt: TGTGCCAGCAGCTGGATCCCCGGGACAGCGGGTGAAGCTTTCTTT; CDR3aa: CASSWIPGTAGEAFF
v_gene: TRBV6-2/TRBV6-3; j_gene: TRBJ2-1; d_gene: -; abundance: -; CDR3nt: TGTGCCAGCAGCTATGGGACTCCCCCGTACAATGAGCAGTTCTTC; CDR3aa: CASSYGTPPYNEQFF
v_gene: TRBV6-6; j_gene: TRBJ1-2; d_gene: TRBD1; abundance: -; CDR3nt: TGTGCCAGCAGTCGACAGGGACTGACTGCCTATGGCTACACCTTC; CDR3aa: CASSRQGLTAYGYTF
v_gene: TRBV20-1; j_gene: TRBJ2-1; d_gene: -; abundance: few; CDR3nt: TGCAGTGCTAGGAGCGGTAGGAATGAGCAGTTCTTC; CDR3aa: CSARSGRNEQFF
v_gene: TRBV4-1; j_gene: TRBJ1-4; d_gene: -; abundance: many; CDR3nt: TGCGCCAGCAGCCAAGAAGGCGGGGGCGGTGAAAAACTGTTTTTT; CDR3aa: CASSQEGGGGEKLFF
v_gene: TRBV5-4; j_gene: TRBJ2-5; d_gene: -; abundance: -; CDR3nt: TGTGCCAGCAGCTGGACCGGTTCGGAGACCCAGTACTTC; CDR3aa: CASSWTGSETQYF